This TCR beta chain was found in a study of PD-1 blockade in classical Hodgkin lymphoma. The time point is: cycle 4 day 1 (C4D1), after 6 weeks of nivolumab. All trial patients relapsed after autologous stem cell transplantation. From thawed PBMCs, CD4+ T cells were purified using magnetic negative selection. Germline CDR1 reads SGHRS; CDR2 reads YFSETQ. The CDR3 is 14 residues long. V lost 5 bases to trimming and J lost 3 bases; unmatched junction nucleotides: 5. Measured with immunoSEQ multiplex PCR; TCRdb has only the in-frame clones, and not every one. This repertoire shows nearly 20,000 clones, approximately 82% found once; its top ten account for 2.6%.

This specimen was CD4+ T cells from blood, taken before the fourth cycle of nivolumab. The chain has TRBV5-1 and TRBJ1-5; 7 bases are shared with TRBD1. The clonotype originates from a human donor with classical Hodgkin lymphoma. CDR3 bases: TGCGCCAGCAGAATTAGGGGGCTCAATCAGCCCCAGCATTTT. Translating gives CASRIRGLNQPQHF.